This paragraph covers one T cell receptor (beta chain) sequence. This clonotype occurred a few times. Its recognized antigen is unknown. The record has no base qualities; no much larger clone is one base away. The data were obtained in a study of response to subunit inactivated influenza vaccine listed by TCRdb under 2018. Study-wide context: The study used deep quantitative T cell receptor repertoire profiling to track responses to a trivalent subunit inactivated influenza vaccine. What the study reported, not specific to this receptor: The authors proposed that each seasonal influenza vaccination may bring in only a limited number of new T cells.

V sheds 0 bases and J sheds 5 bases, leaving 11 bases between their ends. Sequences SGHRS (CDR1) and YFSETQ (CDR2) are obtained from the germline V gene. From the cysteine through the phenylalanine, the CDR3 covers 14 amino acids. CDR3 DNA is the only sequence kept; it has 42 bases, read in frame from the first base. The library was built by means of RT-PCR. The sequencer was an Illumina HiSeq 2500. TCRdb trimmed the raw reads at Q25, called clones with MiXCR and kept productive beta chains. Under each unique CDR3 protein, matching rows form one entry showing the most common genes and DNA. The sample table holds some 540,000 distinct CDR3 sequences, of which approximately 22% were seen once. The top ten clones comprise about 2.8% of the sample. These same data were also listed under a study on T cells expressing NK-cell markers. That second publication adds: The TCR beta cDNA libraries were made using 5'RACE template switching, a step that added both a universal primer site and unique molecular identifiers. About 8 donors provided sorted CD3+CD56+NKG2C+, CD3+CD56+NKG2C- and CD3+CD56-NKG2C+ T-cell subsets, whose TCR beta-chain repertoires were profiled. Of the eight sequenced donors, seven were found to be HCMV-seropositive and one was found to be HCMV-seronegative. To restrict sorting to alphabetaTCR-expressing T cells, an anti-gammadeltaTCR antibody was added in several experiments. In roughly six donors, the dominant CD3+CD56+NKG2C+ clonotypes ranked among the top 10 CD8+ clonotypes, making up roughly 1.0-8% of CD8+ T cells. Those dominant clonotypes were again the most abundant among CD3+CD56-NKG2C+ cells in several donors, at about 25-60.1%. It remained unclear whether the expanded NKG2C-expressing T cell clones were specific for HCMV antigens. Randomly selected healthy volunteers, three men and five women, were used as the eight sequenced donors. To determine HCMV serostatus, a commercial ELISA kit was used to detect HCMV-specific IgG in serum. Ficoll density gradient centrifugation was used to isolate peripheral blood mononuclear cells from blood. CD4+ and CD8+ T cells were isolated from PBMC by magnetic immunoseparation with Miltenyi isolation kits. Priming for cDNA synthesis came from the TCR beta constant segment, and two successive PCR amplification steps followed. The libraries were sequenced on Illumina HiSeq 2000/2500, MiSeq or NextSeq, producing 2 x 150 bp reads. MIGEC was used to demultiplex reads and group reads by UMI, and MiTCR was used to assemble and quantify clonotypes. To exclude erroneous sequences, only TCR cDNA sequences supported by at least two reads were retained. The tcR package was used for downstream repertoire analysis, and clonotypes were matched between fractions using CDR3 nucleotide sequence together with V segment. Antigen specificity was annotated against VDJdb with VDJmatch, allowing one amino acid substitution in CDR3.

This chain is built from TRBV5-1 and TRBJ1-1; a weak D assignment points to TRBD1 (6 bases agree). This clonotype was obtained from a man aged 45-65 years who received an inactivated influenza vaccine. Donor details come from another sample of the same person, matched by shared clones. The input for sequencing was CD4+ T cells sorted from PBMCs, taken roughly 13 days after vaccination. The nucleotide sequence reads as follows: TGCGCCAGCAGCTTGGCCCCGGGGGCAACTGAAGCTTTCTTT. Translated, this is CASSLAPGATEAFF.